This T cell receptor beta chain was retrieved from a study of CD8 T cells in ankylosing spondylitis. Whole-study findings and limits: Reported data indicate significant enrichment of disease-linked clones within matched ankylosing spondylitis synovial fluid.

This CDR3 has 15 residues. In germline, CDR1 is SGHDT, CDR2 YYEEEE. Trimming removed 1 base at V and 1 base at J, with 11 bases between. This clonotype was recorded many times. Antigen: not known. TCRdb re-derived calls from the 5' RACE reads in MiXCR, one entry per CDR3 protein. Among 80,000 to 100,000 distinct CDR3 sequences listed, approximately 9% were seen once. The J gene is TRBJ1-1, the V gene TRBV5-6; D is possibly TRBD1 (5 bases). The TCR originated in a male donor with ankylosing spondylitis or in good health (not recorded which). Sequenced input: blood, either unsorted or a sorted T cell fraction (not recorded which). CDR3 sequence (DNA): TGTGCCAGCAGCTTGTTGGGGACGGGGAACACTGAAGCTTTCTTT. Protein: CASSLLGTGNTEAFF.